This T cell receptor beta chain was profiled in a study of blood T cells in healthy people across ages. Study-level background: Through template switching, about one barcoded beta molecule was captured per two T cells, as measured in model experiments.

Points from the study as a whole: Naive T cell percentage and TCR beta diversity correlated strongly.

Using a J-beta primer mix together with a sample-barcoded 5' primer, a second PCR was run for about 6 to 11 cycles. Each cDNA was tagged by a template-switch adaptor containing 12 random nucleotides. Via MiXCR, TCRdb re-called the 5' RACE reads, giving one row per CDR3 protein. The table includes 1.5 million to 2 million distinct CDR3 sequences, about two fifths detected once. Total RNA, at least 5 micrograms per sample, was extracted from PBMCs. The CDR3 has 14 amino acids. Germline CDR1 and CDR2: SQVTM and ANQGSEA. Trimming pared 6 bases from V and 3 bases from J, leaving 16 bases between. In its sample, this clonotype was seen many times. Antigen specificity is unknown.

The V and J genes are TRBV29-1 and TRBJ2-3; D uncertain. The TCR originated in a human donor in good health. The specimen was blood. CDR3 protein: CSVTPAGVTDTQYF. The DNA for the CDR3 is TGCAGCGTCACCCCGGCTGGGGTGACAGATACGCAGTATTTT.